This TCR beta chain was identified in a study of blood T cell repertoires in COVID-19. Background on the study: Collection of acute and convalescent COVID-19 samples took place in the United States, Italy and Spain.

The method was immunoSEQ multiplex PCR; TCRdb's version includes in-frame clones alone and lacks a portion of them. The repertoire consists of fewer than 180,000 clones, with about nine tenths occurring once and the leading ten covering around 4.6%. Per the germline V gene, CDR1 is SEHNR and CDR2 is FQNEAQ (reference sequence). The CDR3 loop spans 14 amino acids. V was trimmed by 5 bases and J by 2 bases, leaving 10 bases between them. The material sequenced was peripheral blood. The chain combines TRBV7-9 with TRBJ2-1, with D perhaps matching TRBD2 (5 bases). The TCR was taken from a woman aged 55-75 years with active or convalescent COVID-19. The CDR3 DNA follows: TGTGCCAGCAGCCCCTCCGGGACCTACAATGAGCAGTTCTTC. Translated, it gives CASSPSGTYNEQFF.